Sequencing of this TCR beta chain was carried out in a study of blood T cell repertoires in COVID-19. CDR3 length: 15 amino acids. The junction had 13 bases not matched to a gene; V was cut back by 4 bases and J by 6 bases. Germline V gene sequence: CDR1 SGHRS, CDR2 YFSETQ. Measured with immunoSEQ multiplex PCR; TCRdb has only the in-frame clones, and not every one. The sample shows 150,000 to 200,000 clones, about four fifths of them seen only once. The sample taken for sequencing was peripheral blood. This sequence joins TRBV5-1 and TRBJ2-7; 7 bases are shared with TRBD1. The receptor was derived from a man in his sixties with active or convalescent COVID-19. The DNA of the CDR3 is TGCGCCAGCAGCCACGACTTGACAGGGAATCCCGAGCAGTACTTC. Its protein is CASSHDLTGNPEQYF.